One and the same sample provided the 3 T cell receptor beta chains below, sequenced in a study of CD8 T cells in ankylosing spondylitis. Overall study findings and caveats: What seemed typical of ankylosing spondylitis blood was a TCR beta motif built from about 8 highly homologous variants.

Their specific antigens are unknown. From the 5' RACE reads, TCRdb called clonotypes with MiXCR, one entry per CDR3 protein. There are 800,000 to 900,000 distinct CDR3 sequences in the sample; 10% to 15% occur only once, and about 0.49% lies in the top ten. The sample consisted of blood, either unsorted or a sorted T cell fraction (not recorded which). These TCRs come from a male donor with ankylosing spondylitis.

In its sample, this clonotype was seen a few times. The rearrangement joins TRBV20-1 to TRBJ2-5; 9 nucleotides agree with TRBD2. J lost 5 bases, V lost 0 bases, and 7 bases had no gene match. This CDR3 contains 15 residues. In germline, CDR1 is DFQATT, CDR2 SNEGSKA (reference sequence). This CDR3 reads CSARDRTSGWETQYF. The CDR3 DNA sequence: TGCAGTGCTAGAGATCGAACTAGCGGGTGGGAGACCCAGTACTTC.

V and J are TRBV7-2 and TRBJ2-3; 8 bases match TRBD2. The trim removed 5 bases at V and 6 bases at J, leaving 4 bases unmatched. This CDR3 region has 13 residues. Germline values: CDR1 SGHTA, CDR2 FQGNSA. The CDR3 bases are TGTGCCAGCAGCCGAGAGCGGGAGGATACGCAGTATTTT. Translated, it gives CASSREREDTQYF.

CDR3 bases: TGTGCCAGCAGTCGAGACTGGATCTCTGGAAACACCATATATTTT. Its translation is CASSRDWISGNTIYF. This chain joins TRBV12-3 or TRBV12-4 and TRBJ1-3; D uncertain. V lost 5 bases to trimming and J lost 0 bases, with 11 bases between them. This CDR3 region has 15 residues.